This T cell receptor (beta chain) was recovered during a study of T-cell reconstitution after alpha-beta-depleted transplantation in children. Unique molecular identifiers were used in preparing the TCRbeta library. TCRdb analysed the PCR reads with MiXCR anew, one entry per CDR3 protein. The repertoire holds hundreds of thousands of distinct CDR3 sequences, with under 9.5% as singletons. Germline V lookup: CDR1 LGHNA, CDR2 YSLEER. CDR3 length equals 15 residues. After removal of 0 bases from V and 6 bases from J, the junction contained 7 bases not matched to a gene. The origin of this receptor is a human donor who donated a stem cell graft to a child with acute lymphoblastic leukemia. The chain recombines TRBV4-3 with TRBJ1-2; 7 nucleotides line up with TRBD1. Sequences were derived from PBMCs from the stem cell graft donor, sampled from the stem cell graft. CDR3 DNA sequence: TGCGCCAGCAGCCAAGAGGGTCAGGGGGTCCATGGCTACACCTTC. Translating gives CASSQEGQGVHGYTF.